This T cell receptor beta chain was documented in a study of cytomegalovirus exposure and HLA in healthy donors. Turning to the study itself: Across 300 to 400 genotyped donors, roughly 85% landed in the Caucasian-associated ancestry cluster.

This clone turned up a few times. Amplification used 60 Vbeta primers and 13 Jbeta primers. The table came from immunoSEQ multiplex PCR; TCRdb's copy has only in-frame clones and leaves some out. The data hold about 94,000 clones, with around 66% observed a single time. The CDR3 is 16 residues long. V was pared by 1 base and J by 1 base, with 3 bases of the junction left unmatched. Germline CDR1 is LNHNV and CDR2 is YYDKDF (reference sequence). The TCR was taken from a man aged 30-40 years in good health and CMV-seronegative. The chain is built from TRBV15 and TRBJ2-3; TRBD2 matches at 9 bases. Sequenced: PBMCs. CDR3 sequence reads: CATSRVQREGTDTQYF. As DNA, the CDR3 is TGTGCCACCAGCAGAGTCCAGCGGGAGGGCACAGATACGCAGTATTTT.